The present entry profiles one T cell receptor beta chain with its context. The antigen remains undetermined. The data derive from a study of vaccination and CD4 T cells after COVID-19. Germline CDR1 and CDR2: SGHTA and FQGTGA. The CDR3 spans 14 residues. V was pared by 5 bases and J by 2 bases, with 12 bases between. The Oncomine TCR Beta short-read assay was what sequenced the DNA obtained from cultured CD4+ T cells. TCRdb re-called the PCR reads through MiXCR, storing one row per CDR3 protein. The top ten clones hold about 25% of a sample with about 8,500 distinct CDR3 sequences, roughly three fifths of them seen once. Documented treatment: approximately 9-day PBMC culture with coronavirus spike peptide pools or control peptides (ViraFEST assay).

Sequenced: CD4+ T cells from blood, cultured in vitro. J is TRBJ1-2 and V is TRBV7-3; TRBD1 might be the D (6 bases). This TCR derives from a human donor who had recovered from COVID-19. In DNA, the CDR3 is TGTGCCAGCAGCCCTACCGGACAGAACTATGGCTACACCTTC. It encodes CASSPTGQNYGYTF. Looking up the rest from reference TRBV7-3 and TRBJ1-2 gives the full variable domain: GAGVSQTPSNKVTEKGKYVELRCDPISGHTALYWYRQSLGQGPEFLIYFQGTGAADDSGLPNDRFFAVRPEGSVSTLKIQRTERGDSAVYLCASSPTGQNYGYTFGSGTRLTVV.